This TCR beta chain was sequenced during a study of OX40 agonist ivuxolimab in advanced cancers. For the study at large: Those treated in dose escalation had hepatocellular carcinoma, melanoma, renal cell cancer or head and neck cancer. The group had a mean age of approximately 60 years, ranged from 23 to 79, and was less than 85% male.

The investigators sampled blood at baseline, at cycle 4 day 1, and at cycle 7 day 1. Here immunoSEQ multiplex PCR was the method, and the copy in TCRdb shows in-frame clones only, minus some. This table holds fewer than 90,000 clones, approximately 92% found once. The CDR3 sequence is 13 residues long. V was clipped by 2 bases and J by 7 bases, with 11 bases between them. The germline V gene has CDR1 SGHTA and CDR2 FQGNSA. This clone showed up just a few times. This material consisted of CD4+ or CD8+ T cells sorted from blood, taken in a trial of the OX40 agonist ivuxolimab. V is TRBV7-2 and J is TRBJ1-2; D not certain. The TCR comes from an adult with an advanced solid tumor such as melanoma, head and neck, liver or kidney cancer. The CDR3: CASSLRGYGGYTF. CDR3 sequence (DNA): TGTGCCAGCAGCTTACGAGGGTATGGTGGCTACACCTTC.